This is a list of T cell receptor beta chains from one sample in a study of TIL therapy for anti-PD-1-resistant metastatic lung cancer. Clones were read by immunoSEQ multiplex PCR, and TCRdb kept only the in-frame ones, dropping some. The sample carries 50,000 or so clones, 65% to 80% recorded once. The starting material was blood, obtained at baseline. The receptors shown here come from a woman between 30 and 79 years old with non-small cell lung cancer. Each CDR3 is given with its conserved first and last residue. D genes are given only for firm matches. Some rows mark clone size as missing; the rest say once, few, many or name a class of expanded clone.

>-|TRBJ1-1|TRBV6-5|-
TGTGCCAGCTTCCGATCCAAGAACACTGAAGCTTTCTTT
CASFRSKNTEAFF
>-|TRBJ2-3|TRBV5-8|-
TGTGCCAGCAGCTCTTTTACAGGGCCAGCAGATACGCAGTATTTT
CASSSFTGPADTQYF
>-|TRBJ2-5|TRBV7-9|-
TGTGCCAGCAGGAGTCGGGGGCCCCAAGAGACCCAGTACTTC
CASRSRGPQETQYF
>-|TRBJ1-1|TRBV13|-
TGTGCCAGCAGCTTAGAAGGGGAAGCTTTCTTT
CASSLEGEAFF
>-|TRBJ2-5|TRBV21-1|-
TGTGCCAGCAGCAAAGCCGGCACGAGAGACCAAGAGACCCAGTACTTC
CASSKAGTRDQETQYF
>few|TRBJ1-6|TRBV2|-
TGTGCCAGCTTACACCCAGGGCGCATGGATTCACCCCTCCACTTT
CASLHPGRMDSPLHF
>-|TRBJ1-1|TRBV11-3|-
TGTGCCAGCAGCTTAGTGGGGGACACTGAAGCTTTCTTT
CASSLVGDTEAFF
>few|TRBJ2-1|TRBV7-9|TRBD2
TGTGCCAGCAGCTCTAGCGGGAGGGGGGATGAGCAGTTCTTC
CASSSSGRGDEQFF
>-|TRBJ1-2|TRBV5-4|-
TGTGCCAGCAGCTTCGAACCGAGGGTTGGGTCTTATGGCTACACCTTC
CASSFEPRVGSYGYTF
>-|TRBJ2-7|TRBV15|-
TGTGCCACCAGCAGGGGACTTCTCTACGAGCAGTACTTC
CATSRGLLYEQYF
>-|TRBJ2-7|TRBV6-1|-
TGTGCCAGCAGTTTCAGCGGTGATACCTACGAGCAGTACTTC
CASSFSGDTYEQYF
>few|TRBJ2-7|TRBV2|-
TGTGCCAGCAGTGCCCTCCCGGGTGCGGCTGGATACGAGCAGTACTTC
CASSALPGAAGYEQYF
>-|TRBJ2-5|TRBV5-1|-
TGCGCCAGCAGCTTGGCCGGTCGGGATTACCAAGAGACCCAGTACTTC
CASSLAGRDYQETQYF
>-|TRBJ1-5|TRBV6-4|-
TGTGCCAGCAGTGACTCGATCAGTAGTAGCAATCAGCCCCAGCATTTT
CASSDSISSSNQPQHF
>-|TRBJ2-7|TRBV2|-
TGTGCCAGCGGGAGCAACACCTACGAGCAGTACTTC
CASGSNTYEQYF
>-|TRBJ2-4|TRBV30|-
TGTGCCTGCTTCGACAGGGCCAAAAACATTCAGTACTTC
CACFDRAKNIQYF
>-|TRBJ2-2|TRBV5-1|TRBD2
TGCGCCAGCAGCCGACAAAGCGGGATTAACACCGGGGAGCTGTTTTTT
CASSRQSGINTGELFF
>-|TRBJ1-1|TRBV6-5|-
TGTGCCAGCTCCAGGGGCGGCACTGAAGCTTTCTTT
CASSRGGTEAFF
>-|TRBJ2-3|TRBV29-1|-
TGCAGCGTTGCCGAAGGGACGACAGATACGCAGTATTTT
CSVAEGTTDTQYF
>-|TRBJ2-5|TRBV10-3|TRBD1
TGTGCCATCAGTGAGCACCCTGGACAGGAAGAGACCCAGTACTTC
CAISEHPGQEETQYF
>once|TRBJ2-3|TRBV5-5|-
TGTGCCACAAGCGGGACATCGAGCACAGATACGCAGTATTTT
CATSGTSSTDTQYF
>-|TRBJ2-1|TRBV2|TRBD1
TGTGCCAGCATAAGCACAGGGGACGAAAACAATGAGCAGTTCTTC
CASISTGDENNEQFF
>-|TRBJ2-7|TRBV23-1|TRBD2
TGCGCCAGCACCAGGCAGAGCGGGAGGGCCAACGAGCAGTACTTC
CASTRQSGRANEQYF
>-|TRBJ2-6|TRBV19|-
TGTGCCAGTATGAGTGGAGGTGGGGCCAACGTCCTGACTTTC
CASMSGGGANVLTF
>once|TRBJ2-3|TRBV10-1|TRBD1
TGCGCCAGCAGTGGGGGACAGGTTGTTGCTACGCAGTATTTT
CASSGGQVVATQYF
>-|TRBJ2-3|TRBV7-9|-
TGTGCCAGCAGTCCCGTAACAGGGCTTAGCACAGATACGCAGTATTTT
CASSPVTGLSTDTQYF
>-|TRBJ2-1|TRBV5-4|-
TGTGCCAGCAGGATGAGGGACTACAATGAGCAGTTCTTC
CASRMRDYNEQFF
>few|TRBJ2-7|TRBV2|TRBD2
TGTGCCAGCAACCCGGGACTAGAGTACGAGCAGTACTTC
CASNPGLEYEQYF
>-|TRBJ1-1|TRBV5-1|-
TGCGCCAGCAGCTTCCGGCAGGCGAAGAACACTGAAGCTTTCTTT
CASSFRQAKNTEAFF
>-|TRBJ1-5|TRBV27|-
TGTGCCAGCAGTATAAGCAATCAGCCCCAGCATTTT
CASSISNQPQHF
>-|TRBJ1-2|TRBV18|-
TGTGCCAGCTCCCAGGAGTATGGCTACACCTTC
CASSQEYGYTF
>-|TRBJ2-7|TRBV5-6|-
TGTGCCAGCAGCTCAGCGGGCCGGGGCCTCTACGAGCAGTACTTC
CASSSAGRGLYEQYF
>-|TRBJ1-4|TRBV16|-
TGTGCCAGCAGCCAATTTGAGGGCTTCACTAATGAAAAACTGTTTTTT
CASSQFEGFTNEKLFF
>-|TRBJ1-5|TRBV19|TRBD1
TGTGCCAGTAGTGGGACAGGGAGATATAGCAATCAGCCCCAGCATTTT
CASSGTGRYSNQPQHF
>-|TRBJ2-7|TRBV6-5|-
TGTGCCAGCAGTCGCACAGGTTTATCCTACGAGCAGTACTTC
CASSRTGLSYEQYF
>few|TRBJ1-4|TRBV29-1|TRBD1
TGCAGCGTCCTCCGGACAGGGTTAAGAGAAAAACTGTTTTTT
CSVLRTGLREKLFF